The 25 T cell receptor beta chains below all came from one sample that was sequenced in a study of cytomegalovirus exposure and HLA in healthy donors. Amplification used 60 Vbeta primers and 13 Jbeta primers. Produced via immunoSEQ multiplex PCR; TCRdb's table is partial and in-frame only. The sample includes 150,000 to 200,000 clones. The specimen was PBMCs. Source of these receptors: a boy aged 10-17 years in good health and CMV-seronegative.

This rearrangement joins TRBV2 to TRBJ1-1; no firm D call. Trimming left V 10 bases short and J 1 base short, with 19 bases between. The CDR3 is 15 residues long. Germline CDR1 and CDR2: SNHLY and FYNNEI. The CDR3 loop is CATTIAGVRNTEAFF. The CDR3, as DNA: TGTGCCACCACCATAGCGGGCGTCCGGAACACTGAAGCTTTCTTT.

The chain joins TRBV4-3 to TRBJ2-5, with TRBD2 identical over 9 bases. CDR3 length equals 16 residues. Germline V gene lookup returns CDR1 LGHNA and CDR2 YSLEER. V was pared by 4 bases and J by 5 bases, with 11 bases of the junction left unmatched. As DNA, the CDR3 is TGCGCCAGCAGCCTAAACACCGGGACTAGCAGGGAGACCCAGTACTTC. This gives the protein CASSLNTGTSRETQYF.

The CDR3 sequence: CASSWTTGSSYNEQFF. For the CDR3, the DNA is TGCGCCAGCAGCTGGACGACAGGGAGCTCCTACAATGAGCAGTTCTTC. This chain links TRBV5-1 with TRBJ2-1; TRBD1 agrees at 7 bases. Trimming at V came to 3 bases and at J to 0 bases, leaving 6 bases not matched to a gene. This CDR3 is 16 amino acids long. Germline V gene data show CDR1 as SGHRS and CDR2 as YFSETQ.

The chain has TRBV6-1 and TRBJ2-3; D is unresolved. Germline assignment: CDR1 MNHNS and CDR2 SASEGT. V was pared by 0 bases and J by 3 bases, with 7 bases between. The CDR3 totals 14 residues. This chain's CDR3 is CASSEARKTDTQYF. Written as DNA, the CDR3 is TGTGCCAGCAGTGAAGCTAGAAAGACAGATACGCAGTATTTT.

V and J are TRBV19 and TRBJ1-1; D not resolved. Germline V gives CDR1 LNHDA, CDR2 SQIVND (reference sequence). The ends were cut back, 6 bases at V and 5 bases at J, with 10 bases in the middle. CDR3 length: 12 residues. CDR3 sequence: CASRYPGTEAFF. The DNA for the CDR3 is TGTGCCAGTAGGTATCCGGGAACTGAAGCTTTCTTT.

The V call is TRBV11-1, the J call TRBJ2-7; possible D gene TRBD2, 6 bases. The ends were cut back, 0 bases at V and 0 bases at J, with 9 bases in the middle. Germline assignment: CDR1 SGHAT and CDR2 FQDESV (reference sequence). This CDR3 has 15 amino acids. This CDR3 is CASSLAAGSSYEQYF. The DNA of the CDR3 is TGTGCCAGCAGCTTAGCGGCCGGGAGCTCCTACGAGCAGTACTTC.

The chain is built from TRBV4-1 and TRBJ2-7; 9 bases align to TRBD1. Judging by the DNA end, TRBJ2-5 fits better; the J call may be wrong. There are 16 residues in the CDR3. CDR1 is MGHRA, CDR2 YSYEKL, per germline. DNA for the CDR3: TGCGCCAGCAGCCAGGGACAGGGAATGGTCGCGGAGACCCAGTACTTC. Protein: CASSQGQGMVAETQYF.

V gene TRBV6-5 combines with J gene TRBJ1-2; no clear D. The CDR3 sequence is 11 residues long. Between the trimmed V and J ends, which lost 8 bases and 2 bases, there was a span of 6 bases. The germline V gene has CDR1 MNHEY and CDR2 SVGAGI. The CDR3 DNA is TGTGCCAGCCTCTCGAACTATGGCTACACCTTC. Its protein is CASLSNYGYTF.

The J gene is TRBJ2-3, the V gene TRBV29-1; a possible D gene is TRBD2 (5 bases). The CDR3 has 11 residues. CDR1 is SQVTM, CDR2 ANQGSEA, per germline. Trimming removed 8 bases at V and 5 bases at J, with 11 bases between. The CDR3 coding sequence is TGCAGCTCTTACCGGGGAGATACGCAGTATTTT. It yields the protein CSSYRGDTQYF.

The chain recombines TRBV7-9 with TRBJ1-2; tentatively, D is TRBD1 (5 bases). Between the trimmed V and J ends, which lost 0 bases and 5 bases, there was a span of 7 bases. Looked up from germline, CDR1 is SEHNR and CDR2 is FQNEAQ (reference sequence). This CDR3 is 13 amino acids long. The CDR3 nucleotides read TGTGCCAGCAGCTTAGCCGGGGGTTATGGCTACACCTTC. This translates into CASSLAGGYGYTF.

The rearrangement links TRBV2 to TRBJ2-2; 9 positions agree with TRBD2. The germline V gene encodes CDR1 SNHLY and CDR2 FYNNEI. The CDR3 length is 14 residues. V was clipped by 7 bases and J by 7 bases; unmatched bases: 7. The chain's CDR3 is CASNAGGRFGELFF. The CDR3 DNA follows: TGTGCCAGCAACGCGGGGGGGCGATTCGGGGAGCTGTTTTTT.

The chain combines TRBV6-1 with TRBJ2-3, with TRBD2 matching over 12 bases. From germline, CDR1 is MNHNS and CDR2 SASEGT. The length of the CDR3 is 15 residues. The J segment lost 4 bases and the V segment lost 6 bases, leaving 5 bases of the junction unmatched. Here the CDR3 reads CASRRLAGEPDTQYF. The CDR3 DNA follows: TGTGCCAGCAGGAGACTAGCGGGGGAGCCAGATACGCAGTATTTT.

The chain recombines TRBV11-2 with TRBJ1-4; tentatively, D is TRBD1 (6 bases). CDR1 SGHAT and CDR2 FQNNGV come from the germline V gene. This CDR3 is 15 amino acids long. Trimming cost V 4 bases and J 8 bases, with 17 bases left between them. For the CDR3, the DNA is TGTGCCAGCAGCTCCGTCGGGGGGGCCAAGGAAAAACTGTTTTTT. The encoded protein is CASSSVGGAKEKLFF.

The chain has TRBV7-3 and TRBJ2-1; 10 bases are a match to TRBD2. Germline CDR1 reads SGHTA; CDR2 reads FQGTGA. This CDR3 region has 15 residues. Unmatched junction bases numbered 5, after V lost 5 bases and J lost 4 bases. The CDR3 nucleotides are TGTGCCAGCAGCCCCACTAGCGGGGATTACAATGAGCAGTTCTTC. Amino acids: CASSPTSGDYNEQFF.

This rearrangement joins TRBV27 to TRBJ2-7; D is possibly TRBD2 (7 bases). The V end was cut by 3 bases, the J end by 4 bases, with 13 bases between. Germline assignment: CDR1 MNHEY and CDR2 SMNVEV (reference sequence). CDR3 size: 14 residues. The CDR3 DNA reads TGTGCCAGCAGTTTCGGGGGGCGAGCATACGAGCAGTACTTC. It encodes CASSFGGRAYEQYF.

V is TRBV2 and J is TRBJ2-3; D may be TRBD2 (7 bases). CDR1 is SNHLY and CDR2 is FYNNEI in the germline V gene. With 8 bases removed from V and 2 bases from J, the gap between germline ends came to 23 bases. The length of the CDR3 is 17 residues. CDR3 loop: CASGGVWGPQNTDTQYF. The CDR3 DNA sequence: TGTGCCAGCGGGGGGGTTTGGGGGCCCCAAAACACAGATACGCAGTATTTT.

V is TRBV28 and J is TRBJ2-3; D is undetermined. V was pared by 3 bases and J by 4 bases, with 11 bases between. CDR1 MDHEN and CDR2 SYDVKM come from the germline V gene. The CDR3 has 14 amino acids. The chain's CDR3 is CASSLVASPDTQYF. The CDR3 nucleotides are TGTGCCAGCAGTTTGGTAGCCTCCCCAGATACGCAGTATTTT.

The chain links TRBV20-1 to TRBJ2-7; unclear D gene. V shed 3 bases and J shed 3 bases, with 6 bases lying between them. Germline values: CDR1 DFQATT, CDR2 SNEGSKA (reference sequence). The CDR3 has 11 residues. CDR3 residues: CSASDNYEQYF. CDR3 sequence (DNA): TGCAGTGCTAGCGACAACTACGAGCAGTACTTC.

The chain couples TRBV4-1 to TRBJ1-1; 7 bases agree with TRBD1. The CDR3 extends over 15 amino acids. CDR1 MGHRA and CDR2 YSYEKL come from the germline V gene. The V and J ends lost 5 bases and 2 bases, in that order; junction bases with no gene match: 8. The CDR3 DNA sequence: TGCGCCAGCAGCTCGCCGACAGGGAGAAACACTGAAGCTTTCTTT. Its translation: CASSSPTGRNTEAFF.

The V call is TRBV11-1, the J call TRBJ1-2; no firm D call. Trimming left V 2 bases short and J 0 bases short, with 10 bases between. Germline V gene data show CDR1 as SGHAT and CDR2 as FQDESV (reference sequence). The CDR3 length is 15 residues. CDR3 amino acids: CASSLTGVTNYGYTF. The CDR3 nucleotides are TGTGCCAGCAGCTTAACCGGTGTAACTAACTATGGCTACACCTTC.

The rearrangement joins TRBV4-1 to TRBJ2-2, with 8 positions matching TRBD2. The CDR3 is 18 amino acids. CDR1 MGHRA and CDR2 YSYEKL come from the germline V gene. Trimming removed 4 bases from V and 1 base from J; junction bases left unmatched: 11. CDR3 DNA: TGCGCCAGCAGCCCCCTACCCGGGACTAGGCTGAACACCGGGGAGCTGTTTTTT. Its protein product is CASSPLPGTRLNTGELFF.

The CDR3 here is CASSIMRGGLADTQYF. CDR3 bases: TGTGCCAGTAGTATAATGAGGGGGGGCCTGGCAGATACGCAGTATTTT. The chain is built from TRBV19 and TRBJ2-3; maybe TRBD2 (7 bases). Germline-derived CDR1 and CDR2 are LNHDA and SQIVND (reference sequence). The CDR3 length is 16 residues. V was pared by 2 bases and J by 4 bases, with 16 bases between.

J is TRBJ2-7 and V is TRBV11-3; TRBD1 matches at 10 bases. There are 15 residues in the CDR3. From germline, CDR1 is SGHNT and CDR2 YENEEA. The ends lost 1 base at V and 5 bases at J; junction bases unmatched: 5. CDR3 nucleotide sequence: TGTGCCAGCAGCTTAGGATTTGGGACAGGGGACGAGCAGTACTTC. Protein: CASSLGFGTGDEQYF.

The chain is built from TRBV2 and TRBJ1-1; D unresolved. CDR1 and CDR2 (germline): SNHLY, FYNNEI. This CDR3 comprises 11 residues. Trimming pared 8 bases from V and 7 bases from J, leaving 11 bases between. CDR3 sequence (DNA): TGTGCCAGCGCACCAATCGGTGAAGCTTTCTTT. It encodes CASAPIGEAFF.

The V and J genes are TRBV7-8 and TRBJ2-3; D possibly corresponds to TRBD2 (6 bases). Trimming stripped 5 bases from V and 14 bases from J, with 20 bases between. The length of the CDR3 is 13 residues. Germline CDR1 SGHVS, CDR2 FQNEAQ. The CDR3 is CASSPQGSGRVYF. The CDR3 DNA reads TGTGCCAGCAGCCCCCAAGGGAGCGGGCGGGTGTATTTT. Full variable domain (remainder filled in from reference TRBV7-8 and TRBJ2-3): GAGVSQSPRYKVAKRGQDVALRCDPISGHVSLFWYQQALGQGPEFLTYFQNEAQLDKSGLPSDRFFAERPEGSVSTLKIQRTQQEDSAVYLCASSPQGSGRVYFGPGTRLTVL.